A single sample is the source of the 6 T cell receptor beta chains below, sequenced in a study of T cell responses to AZD1222 COVID-19 vaccine. Produced via immunoSEQ multiplex PCR; TCRdb's table is partial and in-frame only. The sample holds about 120,000 clones; roughly 92% are singletons and the top ten take approximately 4.8%. The material was peripheral blood, obtained on day 0 of AZD1222 vaccination. All receptors derive from an adult in good health.

This chain uses TRBV20-1 with TRBJ2-2; 10 bases are shared with TRBD1. The length of the CDR3 is 15 residues. Germline CDR1 reads DFQATT; CDR2 reads SNEGSKA (reference sequence). The V and J ends lost 3 bases and 6 bases, in that order; junction bases with no gene match: 7. CDR3 residues: CSASEPGQGSGELFF. The CDR3 DNA follows: TGCAGTGCTAGTGAGCCGGGACAGGGGTCCGGGGAGCTGTTTTTT.

In this sample, this clone turned up once. V is TRBV28 and J is TRBJ2-5; 8 bases agree with TRBD2. CDR1 MDHEN and CDR2 SYDVKM come from the germline V gene. The J segment lost 5 bases and the V segment lost 5 bases, leaving 10 bases of the junction unmatched. The CDR3 covers 15 residues. This CDR3 is CASSGETGGRETQYF. CDR3 bases: TGTGCCAGCAGTGGCGAAACGGGGGGGCGGGAGACCCAGTACTTC.

The V and J genes are TRBV3-1 (or the pseudogene TRBV3-2) and TRBJ2-5; D is undetermined. Per the germline V gene, CDR1 is LGHDT and CDR2 is YNNKEL (reference sequence). V was trimmed by 4 bases and J by 3 bases, leaving 12 bases between them. The CDR3 contains 14 residues. The CDR3 loop reads CASSRQNREETQYF. CDR3 DNA: TGTGCCAGCAGCCGCCAGAACCGAGAAGAGACCCAGTACTTC.

The chain carries TRBV7-3 and TRBJ2-5; D remains unclear. The CDR3 contains 13 residues. The V gene's germline CDR1 is SGHTA and CDR2 FQGTGA. The V gene lost 5 bases and the J gene lost 0 bases, with 7 bases spanning the gap. CDR3 protein: CASSPGNQETQYF. The CDR3 coding sequence is TGTGCCAGCAGCCCTGGGAACCAAGAGACCCAGTACTTC.

This chain links TRBV11-2 with TRBJ1-1, with a possible D match to TRBD1 (6 bases). V lost 5 bases to trimming and J lost 1 base, with 14 bases between them. The CDR3 extends over 15 amino acids. The V gene's germline CDR1 is SGHAT and CDR2 FQNNGV. Written as DNA, the CDR3 is TGTGCCAGCAGCCAAGGCGTCAGGGGGAACACTGAAGCTTTCTTT. It encodes CASSQGVRGNTEAFF.

This chain uses TRBV7-2 with TRBJ1-1, with TRBD1 matching 8 bases. V trimming: 1 base; J trimming: 4 bases; junction bases outside the gene matches: 5. Germline CDR1 SGHTA, CDR2 FQGNSA. CDR3 size: 15 residues. The chain's CDR3 is CASSLVQGARTEAFF. The CDR3 bases are TGTGCCAGCAGCTTAGTTCAGGGGGCGCGCACTGAAGCTTTCTTT.